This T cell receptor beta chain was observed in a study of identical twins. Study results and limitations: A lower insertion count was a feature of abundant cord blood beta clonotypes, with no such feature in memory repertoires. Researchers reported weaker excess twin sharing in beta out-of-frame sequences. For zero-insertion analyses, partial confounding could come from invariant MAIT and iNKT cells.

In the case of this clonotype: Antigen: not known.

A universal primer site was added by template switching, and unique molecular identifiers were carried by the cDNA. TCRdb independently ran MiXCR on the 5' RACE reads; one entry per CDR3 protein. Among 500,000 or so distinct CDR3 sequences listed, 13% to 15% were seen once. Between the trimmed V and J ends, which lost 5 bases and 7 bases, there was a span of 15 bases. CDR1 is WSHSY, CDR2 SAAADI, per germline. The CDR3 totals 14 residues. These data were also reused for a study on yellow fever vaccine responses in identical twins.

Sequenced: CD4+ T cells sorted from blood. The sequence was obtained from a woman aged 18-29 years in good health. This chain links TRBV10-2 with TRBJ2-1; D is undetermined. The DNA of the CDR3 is TGCGCCAGCAGTTCCCTAGTTCAACGGAATGAGCAGTTCTTC. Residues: CASSSLVQRNEQFF.